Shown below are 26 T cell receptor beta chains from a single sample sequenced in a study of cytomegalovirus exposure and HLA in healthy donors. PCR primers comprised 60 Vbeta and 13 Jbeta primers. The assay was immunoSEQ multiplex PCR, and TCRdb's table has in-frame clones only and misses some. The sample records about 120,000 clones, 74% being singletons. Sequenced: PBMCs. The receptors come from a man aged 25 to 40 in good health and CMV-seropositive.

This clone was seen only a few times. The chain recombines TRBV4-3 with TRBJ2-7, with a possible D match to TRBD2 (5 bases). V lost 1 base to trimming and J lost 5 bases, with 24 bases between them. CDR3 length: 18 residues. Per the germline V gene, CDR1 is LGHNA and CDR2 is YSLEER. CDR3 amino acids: CASSQASLKAASVHEQYF. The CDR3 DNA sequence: TGCGCCAGCAGCCAAGCAAGCCTGAAAGCGGCGTCTGTCCACGAGCAGTACTTC.

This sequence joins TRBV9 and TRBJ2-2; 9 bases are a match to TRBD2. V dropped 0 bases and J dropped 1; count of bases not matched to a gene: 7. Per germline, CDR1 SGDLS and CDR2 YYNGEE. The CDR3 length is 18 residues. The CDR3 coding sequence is TGTGCCAGCAGCGTAGCTGGTAGCGGGGGCCTGAACACCGGGGAGCTGTTTTTT. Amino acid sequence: CASSVAGSGGLNTGELFF.

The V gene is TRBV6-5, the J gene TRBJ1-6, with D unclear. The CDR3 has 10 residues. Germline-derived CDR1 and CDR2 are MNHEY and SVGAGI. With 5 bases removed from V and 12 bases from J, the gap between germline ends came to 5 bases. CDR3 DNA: TGTGCCAGCAGTGAGGGACCCCTCCACTTT. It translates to CASSEGPLHF.

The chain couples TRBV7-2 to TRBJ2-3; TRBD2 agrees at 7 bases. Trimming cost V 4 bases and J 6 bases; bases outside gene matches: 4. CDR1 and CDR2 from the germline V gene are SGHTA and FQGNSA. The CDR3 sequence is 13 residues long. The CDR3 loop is CASSSRGEDTQYF. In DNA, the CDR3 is TGTGCCAGCAGCTCCCGGGGGGAGGATACGCAGTATTTT.

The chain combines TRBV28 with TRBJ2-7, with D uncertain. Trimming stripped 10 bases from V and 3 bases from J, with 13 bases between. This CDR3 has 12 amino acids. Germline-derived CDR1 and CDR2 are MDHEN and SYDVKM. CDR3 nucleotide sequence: TGTGCCACCGCGCGGCAGATCTACGAGCAGTACTTC. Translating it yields CATARQIYEQYF.

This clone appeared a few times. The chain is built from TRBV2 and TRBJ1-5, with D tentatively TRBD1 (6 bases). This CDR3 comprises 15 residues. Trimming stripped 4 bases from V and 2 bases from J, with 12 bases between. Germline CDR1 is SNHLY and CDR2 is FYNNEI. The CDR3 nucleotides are TGTGCCAGCAGTGGTTGGACAGAGCGCAATCAGCCCCAGCATTTT. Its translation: CASSGWTERNQPQHF.

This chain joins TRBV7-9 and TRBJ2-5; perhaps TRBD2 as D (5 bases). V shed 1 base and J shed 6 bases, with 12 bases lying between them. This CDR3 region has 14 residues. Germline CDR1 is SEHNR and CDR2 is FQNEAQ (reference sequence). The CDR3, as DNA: TGTGCCAGCAGCTTAGAGGCTAGCTTGAAGACCCAGTACTTC. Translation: CASSLEASLKTQYF.

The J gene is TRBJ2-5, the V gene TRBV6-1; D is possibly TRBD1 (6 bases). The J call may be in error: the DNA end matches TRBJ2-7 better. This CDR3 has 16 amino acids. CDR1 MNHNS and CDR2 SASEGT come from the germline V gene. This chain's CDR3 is CASSEYKSQGIYEQYF. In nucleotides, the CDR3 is TGTGCCAGCAGCGAATACAAGAGTCAGGGGATCTACGAGCAGTACTTC.

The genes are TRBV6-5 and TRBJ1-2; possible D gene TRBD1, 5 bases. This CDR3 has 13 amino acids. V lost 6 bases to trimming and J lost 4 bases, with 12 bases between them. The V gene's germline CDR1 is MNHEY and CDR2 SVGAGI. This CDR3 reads CASSPQALYGYTF. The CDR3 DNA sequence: TGTGCCAGCAGCCCACAGGCTCTCTATGGCTACACCTTC.

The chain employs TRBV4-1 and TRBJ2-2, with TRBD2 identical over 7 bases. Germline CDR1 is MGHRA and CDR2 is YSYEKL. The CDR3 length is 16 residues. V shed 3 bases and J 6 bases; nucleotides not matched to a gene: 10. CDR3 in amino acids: CASSHLGRERSGELFF. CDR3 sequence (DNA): TGCGCCAGCAGCCATCTGGGGCGGGAGCGTTCCGGGGAGCTGTTTTTT.

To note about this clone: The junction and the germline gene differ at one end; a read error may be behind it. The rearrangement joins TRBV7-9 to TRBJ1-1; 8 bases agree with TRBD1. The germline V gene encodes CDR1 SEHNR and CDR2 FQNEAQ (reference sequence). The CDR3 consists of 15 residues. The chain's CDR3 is CSSSPPDRAGTEAFF. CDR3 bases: TGTTCCAGCAGCCCCCCGGACAGGGCGGGCACTGAAGCTTTCTTT.

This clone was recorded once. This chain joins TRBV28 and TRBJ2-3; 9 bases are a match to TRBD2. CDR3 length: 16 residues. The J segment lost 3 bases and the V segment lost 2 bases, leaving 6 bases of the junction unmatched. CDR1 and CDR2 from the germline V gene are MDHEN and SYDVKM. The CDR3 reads CASSLRSSGVTDTQYF. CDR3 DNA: TGTGCCAGCAGTTTACGGTCTAGCGGGGTAACAGATACGCAGTATTTT.

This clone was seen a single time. The CDR3 DNA reads TGCGCCAGCAGTGACAGGAAGCGGGGGTCGGGAGGGGAGCTGTTTTTT. Its translation: CASSDRKRGSGGELFF. The V call is TRBV10-2, the J call TRBJ2-2; 8 nucleotides line up with TRBD2. The CDR3 loop spans 16 amino acids. The V gene's germline CDR1 is WSHSY and CDR2 SAAADI. V was clipped by 3 bases and J by 8 bases; unmatched bases: 11.

Here the CDR3 reads CASSTEIFEETQYF. The CDR3 bases are TGTGCCAGTAGTACGGAGATTTTTGAAGAGACCCAGTACTTC. The chain uses TRBV19 and TRBJ2-5; D remains ambiguous. CDR1 and CDR2 from the germline V gene are LNHDA and SQIVND (reference sequence). The CDR3 extends over 14 amino acids. V dropped 4 bases and J dropped 3 bases, with 12 bases sitting between them.

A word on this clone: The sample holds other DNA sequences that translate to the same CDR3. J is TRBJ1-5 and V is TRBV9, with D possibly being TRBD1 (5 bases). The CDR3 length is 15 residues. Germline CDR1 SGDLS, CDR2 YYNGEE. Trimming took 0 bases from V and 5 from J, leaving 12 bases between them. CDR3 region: CASSVAGRADQPQHF. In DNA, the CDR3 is TGTGCCAGCAGCGTAGCCGGCAGGGCGGATCAGCCCCAGCATTTT.

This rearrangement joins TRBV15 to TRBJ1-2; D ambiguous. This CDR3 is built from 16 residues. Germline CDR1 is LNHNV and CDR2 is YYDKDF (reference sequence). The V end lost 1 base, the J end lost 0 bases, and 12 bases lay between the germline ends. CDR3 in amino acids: CATSRGERGANYGYTF. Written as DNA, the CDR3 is TGTGCCACCAGCAGAGGGGAGCGGGGAGCTAACTATGGCTACACCTTC.

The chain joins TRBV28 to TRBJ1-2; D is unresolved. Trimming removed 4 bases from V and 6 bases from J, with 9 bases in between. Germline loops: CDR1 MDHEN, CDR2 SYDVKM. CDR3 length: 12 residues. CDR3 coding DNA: TGTGCCAGCAGTTCCAGGTCGGATGGCTACACCTTC. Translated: CASSSRSDGYTF.

The CDR3 DNA follows: TGCAGCTCCAATTCAGATACGCAGTATTTT. As protein: CSSNSDTQYF. The gene calls are TRBV29-1 and TRBJ2-3, with unresolved D. V was cut by 8 bases and J by 4 bases, with 7 bases left in between. The CDR3 contains 10 residues. Germline values: CDR1 SQVTM, CDR2 ANQGSEA.

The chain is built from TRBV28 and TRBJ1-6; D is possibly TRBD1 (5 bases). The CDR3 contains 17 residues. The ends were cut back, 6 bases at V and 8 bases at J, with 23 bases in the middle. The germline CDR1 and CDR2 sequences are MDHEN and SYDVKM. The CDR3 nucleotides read TGTGCCAGCAGCCCCCCAGATAGGGGCGCAATCGATTCACCCCTCCACTTT. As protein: CASSPPDRGAIDSPLHF.

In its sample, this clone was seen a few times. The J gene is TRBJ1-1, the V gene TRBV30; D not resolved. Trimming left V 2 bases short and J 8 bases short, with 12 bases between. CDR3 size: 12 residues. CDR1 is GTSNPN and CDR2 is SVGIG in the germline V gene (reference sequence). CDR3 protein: CAWSHQNREAFF. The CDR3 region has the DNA TGTGCCTGGAGTCATCAGAACAGAGAAGCTTTCTTT.

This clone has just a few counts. This CDR3 reads CASSQDQGIYNSPLHF. CDR3 bases: TGCGCCAGCAGCCAAGATCAGGGCATCTATAATTCACCCCTCCACTTT. The chain joins TRBV4-1 to TRBJ1-6; possible D gene TRBD1, 5 bases. Trimming pared 0 bases from V and 3 bases from J, leaving 9 bases between. From germline, CDR1 is MGHRA and CDR2 YSYEKL. The CDR3 is made up of 16 amino acids.

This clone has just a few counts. In nucleotides, the CDR3 is TGCGCCAGCAGCCAAACGGACCGGGGTGGAGAGACCCAGTACTTC. Encoded protein: CASSQTDRGGETQYF. The chain is built from TRBV5-1 and TRBJ2-5; TRBD2 might be the D (5 bases). The CDR3 totals 15 residues. Germline CDR1 is SGHRS and CDR2 is YFSETQ. Deletions cut 4 bases from V and 4 bases from J, with 17 bases between.

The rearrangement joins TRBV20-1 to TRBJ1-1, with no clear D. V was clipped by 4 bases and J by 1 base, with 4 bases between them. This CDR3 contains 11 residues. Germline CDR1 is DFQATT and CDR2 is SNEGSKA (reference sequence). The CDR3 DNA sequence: TGCAGTGCTAAGAGGAACACTGAAGCTTTCTTT. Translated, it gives CSAKRNTEAFF.

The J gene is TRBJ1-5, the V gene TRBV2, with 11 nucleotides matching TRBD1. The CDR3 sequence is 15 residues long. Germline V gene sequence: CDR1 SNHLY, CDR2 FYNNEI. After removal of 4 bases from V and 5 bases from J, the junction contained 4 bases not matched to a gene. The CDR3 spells CASSVWTGGDQPQHF. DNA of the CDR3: TGTGCCAGCAGTGTTTGGACAGGGGGCGATCAGCCCCAGCATTTT.

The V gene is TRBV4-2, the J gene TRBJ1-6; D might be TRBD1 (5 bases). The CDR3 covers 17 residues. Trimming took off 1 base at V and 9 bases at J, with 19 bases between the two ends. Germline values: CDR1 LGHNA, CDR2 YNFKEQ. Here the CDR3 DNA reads TGTGCCAGCAGCCAAGTTGTCCAAGGGGCACAAGGTTCACCCCTCCACTTT. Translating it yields CASSQVVQGAQGSPLHF.

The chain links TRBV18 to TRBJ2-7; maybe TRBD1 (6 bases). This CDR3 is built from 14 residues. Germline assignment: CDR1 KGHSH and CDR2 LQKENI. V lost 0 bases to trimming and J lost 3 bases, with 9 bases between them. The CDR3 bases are TGTGCCAGCTCACCACCTATACAGGGCTACGAGCAGTACTTC. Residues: CASSPPIQGYEQYF.